One and the same sample provided the 18 T cell receptor beta chains below, sequenced in a study of T cell responses to AZD1222 COVID-19 vaccine. Data came from immunoSEQ multiplex PCR; TCRdb stores just in-frame clones and leaves some out. The sample lists approximately 84,000 clones; 85% to 90% were seen once. Sequenced material: peripheral blood, taken on day 0 of AZD1222 vaccination. The receptors were gathered from an adult in good health.

The rearrangement uses TRBV7-6 and TRBJ1-1; D gene uncertain. The CDR3 consists of 13 residues. The germline V gene encodes CDR1 SGHVS and CDR2 FNYEAQ. V was shortened by 0 bases and J by 1 base, with 3 bases between the two germline ends. CDR3 sequence (DNA): TGTGCCAGCAGCTTAGCTAGGAACACTGAAGCTTTCTTT. Amino acid sequence: CASSLARNTEAFF.

J is TRBJ1-4 and V is TRBV28, with TRBD1 identical over 12 bases. This CDR3 comprises 18 residues. CDR1 and CDR2 (germline): MDHEN, SYDVKM. After removal of 5 bases from V and 3 bases from J, the junction contained 10 bases not matched to a gene. The CDR3 sequence is CASSRPGTGGLANEKLFF. Here the CDR3 DNA reads TGTGCCAGCAGTCGTCCCGGGACAGGGGGCCTCGCTAATGAAAAACTGTTTTTT.

The chain couples TRBV15 to TRBJ2-1; TRBD1 agrees at 9 bases. V lost 3 bases, J lost 3 bases, and 0 bases stayed unmatched. CDR3 length: 14 residues. Germline CDR1 and CDR2: LNHNV and YYDKDF (reference sequence). CDR3 sequence: CATSRDRGYNEQFF. For the CDR3, the DNA is TGTGCCACCAGCAGGGACAGGGGCTACAATGAGCAGTTCTTC.

The CDR3 here is CASSPEWTQTYEQYF. The CDR3 DNA reads TGTGCCAGCAGCCCCGAATGGACACAAACCTACGAGCAGTACTTC. The chain recombines TRBV4-2 with TRBJ2-7, with TRBD1 as a possible D gene (5 bases). The germline CDR1 and CDR2 sequences are LGHNA and YNFKEQ. Trimming took 4 bases from V and 2 from J, leaving 15 bases between them. The CDR3 totals 15 residues.

The genes are TRBV7-2 and TRBJ1-2; D not certain. V was trimmed by 1 base and J by 2 bases, leaving 8 bases between them. From germline, CDR1 is SGHTA and CDR2 FQGNSA. The CDR3 covers 14 residues. Here the CDR3 DNA reads TGTGCCAGCAGCTTAGACGGGCTCAACTATGGCTACACCTTC. Its protein is CASSLDGLNYGYTF.

This rearrangement joins TRBV19 to TRBJ1-2; D call uncertain. The CDR3 extends over 11 amino acids. V was clipped by 10 bases and J by 7 bases, with 13 bases between them. Germline V gene sequence: CDR1 LNHDA, CDR2 SQIVND (reference sequence). The CDR3 DNA reads TGTGCCACCGCCGAACGACGTGGCTACACCTTC. The encoded protein is CATAERRGYTF.

CDR3 bases: TGTGCCATCAGTGAGTCGTTCCAAATATTCGATGAGCAGTTCTTC. Amino acid sequence: CAISESFQIFDEQFF. The chain combines TRBV10-3 with TRBJ2-1; the D is unclear. The CDR3 is 15 amino acids. Trimming removed 0 bases at V and 8 bases at J, with 14 bases between. Germline loops: CDR1 ENHRY, CDR2 SYGVKD.

The V and J genes are TRBV29-1 and TRBJ2-2; 7 bases are shared with TRBD2. With 4 bases clipped from V and 6 bases from J, the junction kept 8 bases outside the gene matches. CDR3 length: 14 amino acids. The germline gives CDR1 SQVTM, CDR2 ANQGSEA. The CDR3 loop is CSVVPSSGSGELFF. The CDR3 region has the DNA TGCAGCGTTGTTCCCAGTAGCGGGTCCGGGGAGCTGTTTTTT.

The chain couples TRBV10-3 to TRBJ1-2; TRBD1 might be the D (5 bases). The germline V gene has CDR1 ENHRY and CDR2 SYGVKD. Trimming cost V 0 bases and J 9 bases, with 8 bases left between them. The CDR3 sequence is 12 residues long. The CDR3 sequence: CAISESGVSYTF. For the CDR3, the DNA is TGTGCCATCAGTGAGTCAGGGGTGAGCTACACCTTC.

The chain carries TRBV9 and TRBJ1-2, with D hard to call. From germline, CDR1 is SGDLS and CDR2 YYNGEE. The CDR3 has 13 residues. The V gene lost 0 bases and the J gene lost 7 bases, with 10 bases spanning the gap. The CDR3 bases are TGTGCCAGCAGCGTAGAAGGTTTAAGTGGCTACACCTTC. Translated, it gives CASSVEGLSGYTF.

The chain is built from TRBV6-5 and TRBJ2-7; TRBD2 agrees at 12 bases. This CDR3 has 16 amino acids. The V gene end was trimmed by 4 bases and the J gene end by 1 base; junction bases not matched to a gene: 5. Germline lookup yields CDR1 MNHEY and CDR2 SVGAGI. DNA of the CDR3: TGTGCCAGCAGTTCCCCAACTAGCGGGAGGTCCTACGAGCAGTACTTC. Its translation is CASSSPTSGRSYEQYF.

The V and J genes are TRBV19 and TRBJ1-5, with a weak D call TRBD1 (6 bases). This CDR3 region has 16 residues. Germline-derived CDR1 and CDR2 are LNHDA and SQIVND (reference sequence). The V end lost 7 bases, the J end lost 6 bases, and 22 bases lay between the germline ends. The CDR3 loop reads CASTRWGQTGIQPQHF. Here the CDR3 DNA reads TGTGCCAGTACGAGGTGGGGTCAGACAGGAATTCAGCCCCAGCATTTT.

J is TRBJ2-7 and V is TRBV27; D ambiguous. The ends were cut back, 6 bases at V and 4 bases at J, with 13 bases in the middle. Per the germline V gene, CDR1 is MNHEY and CDR2 is SMNVEV (reference sequence). CDR3 length: 13 residues. The CDR3 DNA sequence: TGTGCCAGCAGCTTCGTCCCCATATACGAGCAGTACTTC. As protein: CASSFVPIYEQYF.

This chain connects TRBV7-9 to TRBJ2-3, with 9 nucleotides matching TRBD1. The CDR3 sequence is 14 residues long. Germline-derived CDR1 and CDR2 are SEHNR and FQNEAQ (reference sequence). J was trimmed by 3 bases and V by 4 bases; bases with no gene match: 2. CDR3 protein: CASSWGQGTDTQYF. CDR3 coding DNA: TGTGCCAGCAGCTGGGGACAGGGTACAGATACGCAGTATTTT. Supplemented by reference TRBV7-9 and TRBJ2-3, the full variable domain reads DTGVSQNPRHKITKRGQNVTFRCDPISEHNRLYWYRQTLGQGPEFLTYFQNEAQLEKSRLLSDRFSAERPKGSFSTLEIQRTEQGDSAMYLCASSWGQGTDTQYFGPGTRLTVL.

This clone was detected once. The chain couples TRBV28 to TRBJ1-5; perhaps TRBD1 as D (6 bases). Germline V gene lookup returns CDR1 MDHEN and CDR2 SYDVKM. CDR3 length: 16 residues. The V end was cut by 3 bases, the J end by 4 bases, with 16 bases between. CDR3: CASSLLAPQGNQPQHF. As DNA, the CDR3 is TGTGCCAGCAGTTTGTTAGCCCCCCAGGGGAATCAGCCCCAGCATTTT.

J is TRBJ2-2 and V is TRBV5-1; 13 positions match TRBD2. Germline CDR1 reads SGHRS; CDR2 reads YFSETQ. The CDR3 is 16 residues long. V gave up 3 bases and J gave up 3 bases; unmatched junction bases: 2. The CDR3 region is CASSSTSGRDTGELFF. The CDR3 DNA sequence: TGCGCCAGCAGCTCTACTAGCGGGAGGGACACCGGGGAGCTGTTTTTT.

V usage is TRBV7-9 and J usage is TRBJ2-3; D remains ambiguous. Between the trimmed V and J ends, which lost 6 bases and 2 bases, there was a span of 3 bases. The CDR3 runs to 11 residues. Germline V CDR1 and CDR2: SEHNR, FQNEAQ (reference sequence). DNA for the CDR3: TGTGCCAGCAGGGCCACAGATACGCAGTATTTT. Protein: CASRATDTQYF.

This chain links TRBV9 with TRBJ2-3; 12 bases align to TRBD2. The CDR3 runs to 15 residues. The germline CDR1 and CDR2 sequences are SGDLS and YYNGEE. V was pared by 0 bases and J by 5 bases, with 1 base of the junction left unmatched. CDR3 in amino acids: CASSVASGRGDTQYF. The CDR3 DNA follows: TGTGCCAGCAGCGTAGCTAGCGGGAGGGGAGATACGCAGTATTTT.